This T cell receptor (beta chain) was identified in a study of T cells in Graves' hyperthyroidism and ophthalmopathy. Findings and limits, study-wide: The model's output predicted ophthalmopathy at a median of 6.5 months prior to onset. The authors' 13 V-J model separated ophthalmopathy from stable hyperthyroidism.

This clonotype appeared a few times. The antigen is not known. The hyperthyroidism was newly diagnosed and had lasted under 2 months; the patients were aged 18 to 65. Trimming at V came to 1 base and at J to 3 bases, leaving 3 bases not matched to a gene. The CDR3 spans 16 residues. In germline, CDR1 is KGHSH, CDR2 LQKENI. Using RNA transcripts as the source, TCR beta CDR3 regions were amplified. HTBI primers were the set used in a first-round RT-PCR of the TCR CDR3. TCRdb redid the calling of the multiplex PCR reads with MiXCR, one entry per CDR3 protein. The table has approximately 430,000 distinct CDR3 sequences, around 16% seen once; the top ten hold roughly 15%.

This chain joins TRBV18 and TRBJ2-2; 9 positions match TRBD1. This TCR was recovered from a woman aged 18 to 35 with Graves' hyperthyroidism. Input material: blood. The CDR3 reads CASSPQGQGYTGELFF. In DNA, the CDR3 is TGTGCCAGCTCACCACAGGGACAGGGATACACCGGGGAGCTGTTTTTT.